This T cell receptor (beta chain) was profiled in a study of technical replicates of blood from several donors (dated by TCRdb to 2017 to 2019). From the cysteine up to the phenylalanine, the CDR3 has a length of 15 residues. The CDR3 DNA has 45 bases and is translated from base 1. For CDR1 and CDR2, the germline V gene lists SGHRS and YFSETQ. V and J lose 0 bases and 7 bases, and a span of 16 bases separates them. As concerns this clone: No antigen is known for it. The input lacks base qualities; no much larger clone sits a single base away.

Libraries were built with the immunoSEQ multiplex PCR assay. TCRdb retrieved this table from immuneACCESS and kept in-frame rearrangements only. Not all clones are present; in checked studies, unresolved V genes account for under half, and no reason is known for the remainder. This sample gives under 85,000 clones in total; 94% of them show up just once. The top ten clones comprise 0.26% of the sample. Recombination joined TRBV5-1 with TRBJ1-2, with an unclear D gene assignment. Sequencing was done on a sample of T cells isolated from PBMCs. This receptor was obtained from a human donor in good health. DNA sequence: TGCGCCAGCAGCTTGGATTTGGCGGAGCGCCGTGGCTACACCTTC. This encodes CASSLDLAERRGYTF.